This T cell receptor (beta chain) was recovered during a study of cytotoxic CD8 clonotypes in ibrutinib-treated CLL. Study results and limitations: Ibrutinib response saw clonality rise, and progression saw it return toward baseline.

The assay was immunoSEQ multiplex PCR, and TCRdb's table has in-frame clones only and misses some. The sample holds more than 300,000 clones, about 80% seen once. This clone appeared a single time. The antigen remains undetermined. The CDR3 loop spans 15 amino acids. The germline V gene has CDR1 SGHAT and CDR2 FQNNGV. V lost 1 base and J lost 0, with 9 bases in between. Material: PBMCs, obtained before ibrutinib treatment. The receptor was derived from a human donor with chronic lymphocytic leukemia. The chain joins TRBV11-2 to TRBJ1-1; the D gene is possibly TRBD1 (5 bases). CDR3 nucleotides: TGTGCCAGCAGCTTAGCGGGGGGTCTGAACACTGAAGCTTTCTTT. Amino acid sequence: CASSLAGGLNTEAFF.